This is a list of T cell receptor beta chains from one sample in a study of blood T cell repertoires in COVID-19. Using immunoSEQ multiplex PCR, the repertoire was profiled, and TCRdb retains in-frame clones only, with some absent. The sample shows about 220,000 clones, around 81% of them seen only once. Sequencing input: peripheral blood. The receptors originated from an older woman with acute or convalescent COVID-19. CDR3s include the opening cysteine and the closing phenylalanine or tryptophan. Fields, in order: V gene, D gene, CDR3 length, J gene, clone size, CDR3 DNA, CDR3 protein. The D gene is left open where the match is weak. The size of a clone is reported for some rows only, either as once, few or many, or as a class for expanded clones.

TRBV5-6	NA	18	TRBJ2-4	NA	TGTGCCAGCAGCTTGCGGGGGGCCTTCCAACTAGCCAAAAACATTCAGTACTTC	CASSLRGAFQLAKNIQYF
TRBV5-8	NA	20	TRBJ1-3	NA	TGTGCCAGCAGCTTTTTGGGTGAGTACAGGGACCCATCCGTCGAAAACACCATATATTTT	CASSFLGEYRDPSVENTIYF
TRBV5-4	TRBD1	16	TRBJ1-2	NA	TGTGCCAGCACCTCAATCCTTAGACAGGGCGACTATGGCTACACCTTC	CASTSILRQGDYGYTF
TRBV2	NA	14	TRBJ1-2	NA	TGTGCCAGCAGTGAAGGGGTAGGGGGCTATGGCTACACCTTC	CASSEGVGGYGYTF
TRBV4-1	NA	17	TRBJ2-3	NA	TGCGCCAGCAGCCGCAGGGACATGGAAACTAGCACAGATACGCAGTATTTT	CASSRRDMETSTDTQYF
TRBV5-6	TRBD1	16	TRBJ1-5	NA	TGTGCCAGCAGCCTGGGGACAGGGGTCCTCGGGCAGCCCCAGCATTTT	CASSLGTGVLGQPQHF
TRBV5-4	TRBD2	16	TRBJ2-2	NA	TGTGCCAGCAGCTTGGGGACTAGCGGGGGCACCGGGGAGCTGTTTTTT	CASSLGTSGGTGELFF
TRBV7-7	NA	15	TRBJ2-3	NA	TGTGCTAGCAGCCCAGGGGTTTCGGAGACAGATACGCAGTATTTT	CASSPGVSETDTQYF
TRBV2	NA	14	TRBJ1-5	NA	TGTGCCAGTTACCCGGAGGTTAGCAATCAGCCCCAGCATTTT	CASYPEVSNQPQHF
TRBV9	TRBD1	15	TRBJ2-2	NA	TGTGCCAGCAGCGGCAGGACAGGGGATGGCGGGGAGCTGTTTTTT	CASSGRTGDGGELFF
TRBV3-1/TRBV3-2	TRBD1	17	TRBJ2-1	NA	TGTGCCAGCAGCCAAGTCGGACGGGACAGGGCTTACAATGAGCAGTTCTTC	CASSQVGRDRAYNEQFF
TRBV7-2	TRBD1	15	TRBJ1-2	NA	TGTGCCAGCAGCACCCGGGACAGGGGACGTCTTGGCTACACCTTC	CASSTRDRGRLGYTF
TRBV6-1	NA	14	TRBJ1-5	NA	TGTGCCAGCAGTGAGGCAGGGGCGCGTCAGCCCCAGCATTTT	CASSEAGARQPQHF
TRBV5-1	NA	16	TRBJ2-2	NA	TGCGCCAGCAGCTTGGCAGGTTCCACGAACACCGGGGAGCTGTTTTTT	CASSLAGSTNTGELFF
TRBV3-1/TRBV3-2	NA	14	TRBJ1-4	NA	TGTGCCAGCAGCCTCAGGGAGGGGGGTGAAAAACTGTTTTTT	CASSLREGGEKLFF
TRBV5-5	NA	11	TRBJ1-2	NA	TGTGCCAGCAGCTCTGTCGGGGTCTACACCTTC	CASSSVGVYTF
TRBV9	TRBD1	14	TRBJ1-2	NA	TGTGCCAGCAGCGTAGGACAGGGGGCTTATGGCTACACCTTC	CASSVGQGAYGYTF
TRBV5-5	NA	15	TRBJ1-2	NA	TGTGCCAGCAGCTTTTGGCAGTCAAGTGTCTATGGCTACACCTTC	CASSFWQSSVYGYTF
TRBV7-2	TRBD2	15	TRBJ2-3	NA	TGTGCCAGCAGCATCCGCGGGGGAGCTACAGATACGCAGTATTTT	CASSIRGGATDTQYF
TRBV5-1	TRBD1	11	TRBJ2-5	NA	TGCGCCAGCCGGGACAGAGAGACCCAGTACTTC	CASRDRETQYF
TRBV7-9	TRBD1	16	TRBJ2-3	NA	TGTGCCAGCAGCTTAGGGACAGGTTTCTCCACAGATACGCAGTATTTT	CASSLGTGFSTDTQYF
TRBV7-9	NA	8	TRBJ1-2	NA	TGTGCCAGCAGCTTACTCACCTTC	CASSLLTF
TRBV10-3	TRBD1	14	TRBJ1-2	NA	TGTGCCATCAGTCGGGACAGGTCGGACTATGGCTACACCTTC	CAISRDRSDYGYTF
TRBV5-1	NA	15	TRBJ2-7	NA	TGCGCCAGCAGCTTGGCAGCGACCAGCTCCTACGAGCAGTACTTC	CASSLAATSSYEQYF
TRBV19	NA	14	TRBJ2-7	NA	TGTGCCAGTAACCGCCGGGACAACCCCTACGAGCAGTACTTC	CASNRRDNPYEQYF
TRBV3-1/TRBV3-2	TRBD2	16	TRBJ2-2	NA	TGTGCCAGCAGCCGCATTAGCGGGGCCAACACCGGGGAGCTGTTTTTT	CASSRISGANTGELFF
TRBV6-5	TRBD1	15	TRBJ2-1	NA	TGTGCCAGCAGTATGACAGGGACCGTCTACAATGAGCAGTTCTTC	CASSMTGTVYNEQFF
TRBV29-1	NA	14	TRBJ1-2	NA	TGCAGCGTTGAAGATCGGCAGGGCAACGGTGGCTACACCTTC	CSVEDRQGNGGYTF
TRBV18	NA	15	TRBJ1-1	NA	TGTGCCAGCTCACCAAATGGCCCCGGCGGCACTGAAGCTTTCTTT	CASSPNGPGGTEAFF
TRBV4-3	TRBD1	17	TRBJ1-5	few	TGCGCCAGCAGCCAAGAACAGGGGGCTCTGAGCAATCAGCCCCAGCATTTT	CASSQEQGALSNQPQHF
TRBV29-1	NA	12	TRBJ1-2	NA	TGCAGCTGCAGGGTTATGGGCTATGGCTACACCTTC	CSCRVMGYGYTF
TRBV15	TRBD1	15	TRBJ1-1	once	TGTGCCACCAGCAGAGGGGACAGGCTGAACACTGAAGCTTTCTTT	CATSRGDRLNTEAFF